Shown below are 27 T cell receptor beta chains from a single sample sequenced in a study of T cells after yellow fever vaccination. One entry per CDR3 protein results from TCRdb running MiXCR on the 5' RACE reads. This table has about 310,000 distinct CDR3 sequences, around 3.6% appearing once. Material: PBMCs, obtained on the day of the yellow fever booster vaccination. The receptors shown here come from a man younger than 30 who received the YFV17D yellow fever vaccine.

This clonotype showed up many times. V gene TRBV4-1 combines with J gene TRBJ2-7; D may be TRBD1 or TRBD2 (5 bases each). The CDR3 loop spans 14 amino acids. Germline V gives CDR1 MGHRA, CDR2 YSYEKL. Trimming stripped 4 bases from V and 3 bases from J, with 13 bases between. CDR3 coding DNA: TGCGCCAGCAGCCGGACCATGGGGGACTACGAGCAGTACGTC. It translates to CASSRTMGDYEQYV.

This clonotype was detected many times. This chain links TRBV5-1 with TRBJ2-5; D is undetermined. CDR1 is SGHRS, CDR2 YFSETQ, per germline. CDR3 length: 11 amino acids. Trimming took 6 bases from V and 3 from J, leaving 6 bases between them. DNA of the CDR3: TGCGCCAGCACTATAGAAGAGACCCAGTACTTC. Residues: CASTIEETQYF.

This clonotype was counted only a few times. V gene TRBV9 combines with J gene TRBJ2-1; TRBD2 matches 8 bases. Germline CDR1 and CDR2: SGDLS and YYNGEE. Germline trimming cut 0 bases from V and 3 bases from J; bases unmatched to any gene: 5. This CDR3 has 16 residues. The CDR3 is CASSVAGSGDYNEQFF. The CDR3 nucleotides read TGTGCCAGCAGCGTAGCGGGTAGCGGGGACTACAATGAGCAGTTCTTC.

This clonotype was seen a few times. The V gene is TRBV5-1, the J gene TRBJ1-2, with TRBD1 identical over 8 bases. Trimming cost V 4 bases and J 7 bases; bases outside gene matches: 18. Germline CDR1 is SGHRS and CDR2 is YFSETQ. There are 17 residues in the CDR3. The CDR3 region is CASSPRTGSEPHGGYTF. In nucleotides, the CDR3 is TGCGCCAGCAGCCCCAGGACAGGGTCCGAACCTCATGGTGGCTACACCTTC. The full variable domain, in which reference TRBV5-1 and TRBJ1-2 provide the parts outside the CDR3, is KAGVTQTPRYLIKTRGQQVTLSCSPISGHRSVSWYQQTPGQGLQFLFEYFSETQRNKGNFPGRFSGRQFSNSRSEMNVSTLELGDSALYLCASSPRTGSEPHGGYTFGSGTRLTVV.

The sample holds a few counts of this clonotype. The chain uses TRBV4-2 and TRBJ2-3, with 9 bases identical to TRBD2. Trimming took 1 base from V and 3 from J; bases not matched to a gene: 8. From germline, CDR1 is LGHNA and CDR2 YNFKEQ. CDR3 length: 17 residues. The CDR3: CASSQGGRGGLTDTQYF. Written as DNA, the CDR3 is TGTGCCAGCAGCCAAGGCGGGCGGGGGGGCCTGACAGATACGCAGTATTTT.

V usage is TRBV19 and J usage is TRBJ1-5, with TRBD1 identical over 9 bases. V lost 6 bases to trimming and J lost 2 bases; unmatched junction nucleotides: 14. Per the germline V gene, CDR1 is LNHDA and CDR2 is SQIVND (reference sequence). The CDR3 is 18 residues long. The CDR3 sequence: CASRGGQGIIFGNQPQHF. The CDR3 DNA reads TGTGCCAGTAGGGGGGGACAGGGAATAATCTTTGGCAATCAGCCCCAGCATTTT. Together with reference TRBV19 and TRBJ1-5, the CDR3 gives the full variable domain: DGGITQSPKYLFRKEGQNVTLSCEQNLNHDAMYWYRQDPGQGLRLIYYSQIVNDFQKGDIAEGYSVSREKKESFPLTVTSAQKNPTAFYLCASRGGQGIIFGNQPQHFGDGTRLSIL.

This clonotype was seen more than once but under ten times. The CDR3 DNA follows: TGTGCCAGCAGCGATAGCGGGGGGAACTCCTACAATGAGCAGTTCTTC. It is translated as CASSDSGGNSYNEQFF. The gene calls are TRBV7-3 and TRBJ2-1; 10 bases are a match to TRBD2. The ends lost 5 bases at V and 0 bases at J; junction bases unmatched: 4. The CDR3 runs to 16 residues. The germline V gene encodes CDR1 SGHTA and CDR2 FQGTGA.

This clonotype was detected a few times. The chain carries TRBV12-3 or TRBV12-4 and TRBJ2-7; D remains unclear. The CDR3 runs to 14 residues. V dropped 4 bases and J dropped 5 bases, with 15 bases sitting between them. The CDR3 region is CASSWGRENDEQYF. The CDR3, as DNA: TGTGCCAGCAGTTGGGGTAGGGAAAACGACGAGCAGTACTTC.

The chain employs TRBV19 and TRBJ1-5; D is undetermined. The CDR3 loop spans 14 amino acids. The ends were cut back, 10 bases at V and 0 bases at J, with 13 bases in the middle. Germline assignment: CDR1 LNHDA and CDR2 SQIVND (reference sequence). In DNA, the CDR3 is TGTGCCATTTCCCCAACAGATAGCAATCAGCCCCAGCATTTT. Its translation: CAISPTDSNQPQHF. The full variable domain, rest sourced from reference TRBV19 and TRBJ1-5, is DGGITQSPKYLFRKEGQNVTLSCEQNLNHDAMYWYRQDPGQGLRLIYYSQIVNDFQKGDIAEGYSVSREKKESFPLTVTSAQKNPTAFYLCAISPTDSNQPQHFGDGTRLSIL.

This clonotype has more than one count but fewer than ten. The J gene is TRBJ1-5, the V gene TRBV7-3, with D hard to call. The V and J ends lost 5 bases and 3 bases respectively, with 8 bases between them. Germline V gives CDR1 SGHTA, CDR2 FQGTGA. The CDR3 runs to 13 residues. This chain's CDR3 is CASSQEPNQPQHF. DNA for the CDR3: TGTGCCAGCAGCCAGGAACCCAATCAGCCCCAGCATTTT.

The chain couples TRBV12-3 or TRBV12-4 to TRBJ2-2; TRBD1 agrees at 10 bases. This CDR3 contains 16 residues. The V segment lost 5 bases and the J segment 4 bases; nucleotides outside the gene matches: 7. The CDR3 sequence: CASSKAGQGVTGELFF. The CDR3 bases are TGTGCCAGCAGTAAAGCCGGACAGGGGGTCACCGGGGAGCTGTTTTTT.

This clonotype occurred a few times. The genes are TRBV5-4 and TRBJ2-7; 9 nucleotides agree with TRBD1. The germline CDR1 and CDR2 sequences are SGHNT and YYREEE (reference sequence). J was trimmed by 7 bases and V by 4 bases; bases with no gene match: 6. This CDR3 comprises 13 residues. The CDR3 here is CASSLDRGWEQYV. DNA for the CDR3: TGTGCCAGCAGCCTCGACAGGGGGTGGGAGCAGTACGTC.

This clonotype has only a few counts. The J gene is TRBJ2-5, the V gene TRBV3-1; D ambiguous. The CDR3 length is 12 residues. Germline CDR1 is LGHDT and CDR2 is YNNKEL (reference sequence). V shed 5 bases and J shed 3 bases, with 7 bases lying between them. CDR3 sequence: CASSEDEETQYF. DNA of the CDR3: TGTGCCAGCAGCGAGGACGAAGAGACCCAGTACTTC.

This rearrangement joins TRBV5-4 to TRBJ2-7, with TRBD2 matching 8 bases. The CDR3 is made up of 13 amino acids. Germline trimming cut 2 bases from V and 6 bases from J; bases unmatched to any gene: 4. In germline, CDR1 is SGHNT, CDR2 YYREEE (reference sequence). For the CDR3, the DNA is TGTGCCAGCAGCTTTGGACTAGCAGCCGAGCAGTACTTC. The encoded protein is CASSFGLAAEQYF.

DNA of the CDR3: TGTGCCAGCAGTTTCGGTCAAATAGGGGACACTGAAGCTTTCTTT. This codes for CASSFGQIGDTEAFF. V and J are TRBV12-3 or TRBV12-4 and TRBJ1-1; tentatively, D is TRBD1 (5 bases). Trimming took 3 bases from V and 3 from J, leaving 14 bases between them. The CDR3 is 15 residues long.

This clonotype was counted between two and nine times. This chain uses TRBV18 with TRBJ1-4, with D perhaps matching TRBD1 (5 bases). The CDR3 is 16 residues long. Germline V gives CDR1 KGHSH, CDR2 LQKENI. V dropped 0 bases and J dropped 6 bases, with 14 bases sitting between them. The CDR3 nucleotides read TGTGCCAGCTCACCACCGAACACAAGAGGGGATGAAAAACTGTTTTTT. It codes for CASSPPNTRGDEKLFF.

This clonotype was counted many times. The genes are TRBV12-3 or TRBV12-4 and TRBJ2-1, with D uncertain. V was cut by 3 bases and J by 10 bases, with 16 bases left in between. CDR3 length: 14 residues. This CDR3 is CASSLGTIFTEQFF. The CDR3 DNA is TGTGCCAGCAGTTTGGGCACTATCTTCACGGAGCAGTTCTTC.

The chain joins TRBV19 to TRBJ1-1; D not certain. This CDR3 is 13 amino acids long. V was shortened by 4 bases and J by 6 bases, with 12 bases between the two germline ends. Germline V gene sequence: CDR1 LNHDA, CDR2 SQIVND (reference sequence). The CDR3 DNA follows: TGTGCCAGTAGTACGGGTGAACTTTCTGAAGCTTTCTTT. Its translation: CASSTGELSEAFF.

This clonotype was found many times. The chain links TRBV4-3 to TRBJ2-1; 8 nucleotides line up with TRBD2. The CDR3 totals 17 residues. From germline, CDR1 is LGHNA and CDR2 YSLEER. J was trimmed by 4 bases and V by 0 bases; bases with no gene match: 8. The CDR3 DNA is TGCGCCAGCAGCCAAGACATCAGCGGGGGTGTATACAATGAGCAGTTCTTC. This sequence encodes CASSQDISGGVYNEQFF.

This clonotype was detected many times. This chain joins TRBV7-9 and TRBJ2-3; D is unclear. Germline lookup yields CDR1 SEHNR and CDR2 FQNEAQ (reference sequence). Between the trimmed V and J ends, which lost 5 bases and 0 bases, there was a span of 12 bases. The CDR3 is 15 residues long. In nucleotides, the CDR3 is TGTGCCAGCAGCCCCCCAATCGCAAGCACAGATACGCAGTATTTT. Translation gives CASSPPIASTDTQYF.

This clonotype was seen many times. The chain is built from TRBV5-1 and TRBJ2-1, with 7 positions matching TRBD2. The CDR3 contains 14 residues. The V and J ends lost 1 base and 5 bases, in that order; junction bases with no gene match: 3. Germline CDR1 and CDR2: SGHRS and YFSETQ. As DNA, the CDR3 is TGCGCCAGCAGCTTGAGCGGGGACCACAATGAGCAGTTCTTC. As protein: CASSLSGDHNEQFF.

In its sample, this clonotype was seen a few times. The gene calls are TRBV19 and TRBJ1-5; weak D call: TRBD1 (5 bases). The V end was cut by 7 bases, the J end by 6 bases, with 16 bases between. CDR1 is LNHDA, CDR2 SQIVND, per germline (reference sequence). The length of the CDR3 is 14 residues. CDR3 nucleotide sequence: TGTGCCAGTACCTGGGACGAAGAAGGTCAGCCCCAGCATTTT. Translated, it gives CASTWDEEGQPQHF.

This clonotype was counted many times. An end of the junction does not agree with germline; a read error may underlie this. V and J are TRBV5-1 and TRBJ2-5; 10 bases map to TRBD2. Germline loops: CDR1 SGHRS, CDR2 YFSETQ. This CDR3 has 14 residues. The CDR3 sequence: CASSLSGGEETQYF. CDR3 DNA: TGTGCCAGCAGTTTAAGCGGGGGGGAAGAGACCCAGTACTTC.

This clonotype has ten or more counts. The CDR3 protein is CASSHRQGQQYF. CDR3 coding DNA: TGCGCCAGCAGCCACAGACAGGGCCAGCAGTACTTC. V and J are TRBV4-3 and TRBJ2-7; 7 positions agree with TRBD1. The CDR3 is 12 amino acids. Trimming removed 3 bases from V and 8 bases from J; junction bases left unmatched: 4. Germline V gives CDR1 LGHNA, CDR2 YSLEER.

This clonotype was recorded at least ten times. This chain's CDR3 is CASSYRQNTEAFF. CDR3 sequence (DNA): TGTGCCAGCAGTTACAGACAGAACACTGAAGCTTTCTTT. This chain joins TRBV6-2 or TRBV6-3 and TRBJ1-1; no clear D gene. CDR3 length: 13 amino acids. Trimming took 2 bases from V and 1 from J, leaving 5 bases between them. The germline CDR1 and CDR2 sequences are MNHEY and SVGEGT.

The chain recombines TRBV20-1 with TRBJ2-7, with 7 bases that match TRBD1. Germline CDR1 and CDR2: DFQATT and SNEGSKA (reference sequence). V lost 2 bases and J lost 3; bases outside the gene matches: 7. The CDR3 is made up of 14 amino acids. The CDR3 is CSARQPGGGYEQYF. The CDR3 nucleotides read TGCAGTGCTAGACAACCAGGGGGTGGCTACGAGCAGTACTTC.

This clonotype was found many times. The junction and the germline gene differ at one end; a read error may be behind it. The genes are TRBV7-7 and TRBJ2-3; D perhaps matches TRBD2 (5 bases). Germline CDR1 and CDR2: SSHAT and FNYEAQ (reference sequence). The CDR3 covers 14 residues. CDR3 protein: CASSATSWGDTQYF. The DNA of the CDR3 is TGTGCTAGCAGCGCAACTAGTTGGGGAGATACGCAGTATTTT.